This TCR beta chain originates from a study of cytomegalovirus exposure and HLA in healthy donors. Overall study findings and caveats: Several of the most significant clusters were apparently associated with common viral pathogens in a later analysis. Data from an earlier analysis indicated that most TCR beta V segments were productive either about 87% or about 30% of the time.

On this clone itself: Its antigen remains unidentified.

Donors were nominally healthy when sampled, though unrecorded immune exposures were likely. The CDR3 runs 14 residues. Germline V gene sequence: CDR1 MNHEY, CDR2 SMNVEV (reference sequence). The V and J ends lost 2 bases and 5 bases, in that order; junction bases with no gene match: 1. 13 Jbeta primers and 60 Vbeta primers were used for the PCR. The assay was immunoSEQ multiplex PCR, and TCRdb's table has in-frame clones only and misses some. In the table there are about 96,000 clones, under 85% of which are singletons. The material sequenced was PBMCs. The clonotype was recovered from a man aged 50 or older in good health and CMV-seropositive. This chain joins TRBV27 and TRBJ1-2, with 11 bases fitting TRBD1. CDR3 in DNA: TGTGCCAGCAGTTTAGGACAGGGGGCTTATGGCTACACCTTC. This gives the protein CASSLGQGAYGYTF.